This T cell receptor (beta chain) was sequenced in a study of blood T cells in healthy people across ages. Study-wide context: Per two T cells, about one barcoded beta molecule was captured through template switching.

Together with a sample-barcoded 5' primer, a J-beta primer mix was included in a second PCR lasting roughly 6 to 12 cycles. TCRdb used MiXCR to reprocess the 5' RACE reads, holding one entry per CDR3 protein. This sample has around 1,900,000 distinct CDR3 sequences, with around 40% found just once. Isolated per sample were at least 6 million PBMCs. The CDR3 runs to 15 residues. The germline CDR1 and CDR2 sequences are MDHEN and SYDVKM. Comments on this clonotype: The germline gene is not matched at one end of the junction; a read error may be the cause.

The sequence was collected from a human donor in good health. The sequenced sample was blood. The rearrangement joins TRBV28 to TRBJ2-4; D possibly matches TRBD1 or TRBD2 (5 bases each). In DNA, the CDR3 is TGTGCCAGCAGTTTAATTGGGGGAACCAAGAACATTCAGTACTTC. Its protein is CASSLIGGTKNIQYF.